The present T cell receptor (beta chain) was sequenced within a study of human T cells and chemical hapten exposure. Overall study: Diphenylcyclopropenone, dosed weekly to the scalp, was given to patients throughout the approximately 24-week study. Minor pooled library volume differences mainly drove per-sample TCR yield variation.

Time point given: pre-sensitization, week 0. Treatment: therapeutic diphenylcyclopropenone sensitization with weekly scalp DPC. The library labeled individual cDNA molecules by adding unique molecular identifiers to them. From the RACE reads, TCRdb called clonotypes with MiXCR, one entry per CDR3 protein. The data show under 200,000 distinct CDR3 sequences, around 30% seen once. The CDR3 sequence is 14 residues long. The germline V gene encodes CDR1 MGHRA and CDR2 YSYEKL. Trimming removed 0 bases at V and 5 bases at J, with 11 bases between. The sample here was whole blood, taken in connection with sensitization to the hapten diphenylcyclopropenone (DPC). This TCR derives from a woman in her 30s with alopecia areata. Some clones in this sample may be carry-over from other donors' samples. The rearrangement links TRBV4-1 to TRBJ2-7, with D unresolved. CDR3 DNA sequence: TGCGCCAGCAGCCAAGATGAACGAACACACGAGCAGTACTTC. This codes for CASSQDERTHEQYF.